This T cell receptor (beta chain) was identified in a study of OX40 agonist ivuxolimab in advanced cancers. The overall study: Ivuxolimab, an agonistic anti-OX40 (CD134) antibody, was given to patients.

A remark on this clone: The antigen remains unidentified.

Trimming at V came to 3 bases and at J to 7 bases, leaving 3 bases not matched to a gene. Looked up from germline, CDR1 is SGHTA and CDR2 is FQGNSA. The CDR3 has 15 residues. Some clones are missing from TCRdb's copy, which holds only in-frame ones; the method was immunoSEQ multiplex PCR. Of some 140,000 clones listed, roughly 91% are singletons. Overall study findings and caveats: Relatively little clonal expansion, among the lowest observed, appeared in partial responders at 0.1-3.0 mg/kg. CD4+ and CD8+ T cells in blood underwent clonal expansion by week 6 at 0.1 to 3.0 mg/kg. More expanded clones were seen, on average, in CD8+ T cells than in CD4+.

The origin of this receptor is an adult with an advanced solid tumor such as melanoma, head and neck, liver or kidney cancer. This chain connects TRBV7-2 to TRBJ2-3; 14 bases fit TRBD2. The specimen was CD4+ or CD8+ T cells sorted from blood, collected in a trial of the OX40 agonist ivuxolimab. The DNA for the CDR3 is TGTGCCAGCAGCTTGGGACTAGCGGGGGCCTATACGCAGTATTTT. Protein sequence: CASSLGLAGAYTQYF.